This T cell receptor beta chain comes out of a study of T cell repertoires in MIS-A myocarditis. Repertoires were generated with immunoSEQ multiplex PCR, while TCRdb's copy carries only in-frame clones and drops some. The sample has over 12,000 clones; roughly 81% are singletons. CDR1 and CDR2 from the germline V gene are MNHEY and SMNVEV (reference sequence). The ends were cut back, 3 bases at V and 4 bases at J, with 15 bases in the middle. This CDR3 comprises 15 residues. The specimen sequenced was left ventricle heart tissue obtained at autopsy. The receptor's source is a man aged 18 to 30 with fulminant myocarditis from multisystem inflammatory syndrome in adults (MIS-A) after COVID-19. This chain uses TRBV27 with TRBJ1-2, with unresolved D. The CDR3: CASSFSPPTAYGYTF. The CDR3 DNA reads TGTGCCAGCAGTTTCTCCCCTCCGACGGCCTATGGCTACACCTTC.